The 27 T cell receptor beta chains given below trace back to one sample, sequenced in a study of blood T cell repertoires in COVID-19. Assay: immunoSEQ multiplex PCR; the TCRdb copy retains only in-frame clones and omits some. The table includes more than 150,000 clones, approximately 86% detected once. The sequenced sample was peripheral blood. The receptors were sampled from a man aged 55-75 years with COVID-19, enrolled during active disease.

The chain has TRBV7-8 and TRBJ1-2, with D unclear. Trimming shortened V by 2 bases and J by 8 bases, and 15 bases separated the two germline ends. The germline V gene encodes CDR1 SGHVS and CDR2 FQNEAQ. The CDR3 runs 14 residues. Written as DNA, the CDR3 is TGTGCCAGCAGCTTACCTGCGGCTGGGTTGGGCTACACCTTC. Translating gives CASSLPAAGLGYTF. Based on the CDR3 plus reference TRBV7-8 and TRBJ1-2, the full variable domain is GAGVSQSPRYKVAKRGQDVALRCDPISGHVSLFWYQQALGQGPEFLTYFQNEAQLDKSGLPSDRFFAERPEGSVSTLKIQRTQQEDSAVYLCASSLPAAGLGYTFGSGTRLTVV.

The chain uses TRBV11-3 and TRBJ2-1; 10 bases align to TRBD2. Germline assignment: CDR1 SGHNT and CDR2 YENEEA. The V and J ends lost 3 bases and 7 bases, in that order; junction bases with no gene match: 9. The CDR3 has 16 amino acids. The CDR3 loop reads CASSFSSGSRANEQFF. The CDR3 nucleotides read TGTGCCAGCAGCTTCTCTAGCGGGAGTCGAGCAAATGAGCAGTTCTTC.

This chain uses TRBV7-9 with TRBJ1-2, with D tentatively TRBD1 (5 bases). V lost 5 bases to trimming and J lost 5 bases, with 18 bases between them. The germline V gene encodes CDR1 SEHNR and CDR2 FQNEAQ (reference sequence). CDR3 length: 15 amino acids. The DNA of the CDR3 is TGTGCCAGCAGCGAACGGCAAGGGGCCATATATGGCTACACCTTC. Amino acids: CASSERQGAIYGYTF.

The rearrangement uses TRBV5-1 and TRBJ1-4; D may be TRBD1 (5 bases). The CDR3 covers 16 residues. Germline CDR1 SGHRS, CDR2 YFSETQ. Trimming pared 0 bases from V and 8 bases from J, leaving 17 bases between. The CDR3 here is CASSLAGGDGIEKLFF. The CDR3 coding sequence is TGCGCCAGCAGCTTGGCGGGCGGGGACGGGATCGAAAAACTGTTTTTT.

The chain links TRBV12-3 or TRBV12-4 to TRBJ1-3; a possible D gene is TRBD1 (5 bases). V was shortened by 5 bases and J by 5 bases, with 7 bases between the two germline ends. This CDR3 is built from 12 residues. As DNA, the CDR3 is TGTGCCAGCAGTCCGGACAGAAACACCATATATTTT. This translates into CASSPDRNTIYF.

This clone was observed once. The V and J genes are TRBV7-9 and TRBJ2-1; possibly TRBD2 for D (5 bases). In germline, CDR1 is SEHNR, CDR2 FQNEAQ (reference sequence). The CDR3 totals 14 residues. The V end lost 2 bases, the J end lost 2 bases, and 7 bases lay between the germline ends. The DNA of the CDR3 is TGTGCCAGCAGCTTATCCGGGACCTACAATGAGCAGTTCTTC. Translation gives CASSLSGTYNEQFF. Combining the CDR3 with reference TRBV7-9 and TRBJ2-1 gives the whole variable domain DTGVSQNPRHKITKRGQNVTFRCDPISEHNRLYWYRQTLGQGPEFLTYFQNEAQLEKSRLLSDRFSAERPKGSFSTLEIQRTEQGDSAMYLCASSLSGTYNEQFFGPGTRLTVL.

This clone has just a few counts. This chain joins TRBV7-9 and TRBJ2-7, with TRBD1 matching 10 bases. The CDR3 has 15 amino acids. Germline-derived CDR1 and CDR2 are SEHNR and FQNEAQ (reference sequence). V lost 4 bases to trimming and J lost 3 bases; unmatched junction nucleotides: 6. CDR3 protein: CASSSWDRGGYEQYF. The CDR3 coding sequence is TGTGCCAGCAGCTCGTGGGACAGGGGAGGCTACGAGCAGTACTTC.

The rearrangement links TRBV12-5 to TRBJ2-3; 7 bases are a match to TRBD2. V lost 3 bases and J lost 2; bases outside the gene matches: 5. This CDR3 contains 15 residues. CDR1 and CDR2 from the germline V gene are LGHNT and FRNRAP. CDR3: CASGFGGGATDTQYF. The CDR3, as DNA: TGTGCTAGTGGTTTTGGGGGGGGAGCCACAGATACGCAGTATTTT. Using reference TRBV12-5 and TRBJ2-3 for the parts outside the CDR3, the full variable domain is DARVTQTPRHKVTEMGQEVTMRCQPILGHNTVFWYRQTMMQGLELLAYFRNRAPLDDSGMPKDRFSAEMPDATLATLKIQPSEPRDSAVYFCASGFGGGATDTQYFGPGTRLTVL.

Here the CDR3 reads CASSMEGIRTEAFF. The CDR3 DNA reads as TGTGCCAGTAGTATGGAGGGCATTCGGACTGAAGCTTTCTTT. The chain joins TRBV19 to TRBJ1-1; D is undetermined. Trimming pared 3 bases from V and 5 bases from J, leaving 13 bases between. CDR3 length: 14 residues. Germline CDR1 LNHDA, CDR2 SQIVND (reference sequence).

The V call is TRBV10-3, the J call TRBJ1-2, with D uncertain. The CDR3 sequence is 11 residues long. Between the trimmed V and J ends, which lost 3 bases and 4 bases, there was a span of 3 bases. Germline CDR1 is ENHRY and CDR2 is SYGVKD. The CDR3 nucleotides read TGTGCCATCAGTGACTCCTATGGCTACACCTTC. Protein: CAISDSYGYTF.

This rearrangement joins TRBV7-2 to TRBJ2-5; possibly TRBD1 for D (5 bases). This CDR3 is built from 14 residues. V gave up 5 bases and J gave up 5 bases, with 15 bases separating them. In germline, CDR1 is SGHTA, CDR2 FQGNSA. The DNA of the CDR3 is TGTGCCAGCAGCGGTCACCCAGGGAAGGAGACCCAGTACTTC. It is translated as CASSGHPGKETQYF. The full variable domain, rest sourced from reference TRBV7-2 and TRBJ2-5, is GAGVSQSPSNKVTEKGKDVELRCDPISGHTALYWYRQSLGQGLEFLIYFQGNSAPDKSGLPSDRFSAERTGGSVSTLTIQRTQQEDSAVYLCASSGHPGKETQYFGPGTRLLVL.

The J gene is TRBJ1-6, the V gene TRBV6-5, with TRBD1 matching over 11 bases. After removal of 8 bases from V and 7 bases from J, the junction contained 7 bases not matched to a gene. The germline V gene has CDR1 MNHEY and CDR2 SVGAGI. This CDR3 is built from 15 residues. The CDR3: CASGGQGAGNSPLHF. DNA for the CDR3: TGTGCCAGCGGAGGACAGGGGGCCGGGAATTCACCCCTCCACTTT.

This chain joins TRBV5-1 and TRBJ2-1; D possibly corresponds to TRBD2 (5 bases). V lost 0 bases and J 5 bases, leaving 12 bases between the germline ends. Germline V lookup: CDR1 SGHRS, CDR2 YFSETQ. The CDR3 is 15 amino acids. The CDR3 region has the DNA TGCGCCAGCAGCTTGGGGAGCGGAAGAGACAATGAGCAGTTCTTC. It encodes CASSLGSGRDNEQFF.

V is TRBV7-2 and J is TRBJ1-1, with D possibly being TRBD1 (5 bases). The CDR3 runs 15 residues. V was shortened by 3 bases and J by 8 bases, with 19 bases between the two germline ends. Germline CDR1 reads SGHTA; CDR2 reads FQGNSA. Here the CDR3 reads CASSLRVGTGGEAFF. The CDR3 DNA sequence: TGTGCCAGCAGCTTGAGGGTTGGTACGGGGGGAGAAGCTTTCTTT.

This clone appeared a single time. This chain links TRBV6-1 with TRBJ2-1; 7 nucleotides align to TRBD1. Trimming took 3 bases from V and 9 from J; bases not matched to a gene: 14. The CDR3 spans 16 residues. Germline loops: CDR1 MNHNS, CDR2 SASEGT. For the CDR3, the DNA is TGTGCCAGCAGTGAGCCGGGACAGTTGGGGGCACCTGAGCAGTTCTTC. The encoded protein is CASSEPGQLGAPEQFF.

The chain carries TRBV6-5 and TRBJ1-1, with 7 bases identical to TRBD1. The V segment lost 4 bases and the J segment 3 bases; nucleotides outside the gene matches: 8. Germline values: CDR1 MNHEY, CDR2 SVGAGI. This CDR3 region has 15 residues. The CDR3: CASSSLGTDYTEAFF. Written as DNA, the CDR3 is TGTGCCAGCAGTTCCCTCGGGACAGACTACACTGAAGCTTTCTTT.

The CDR3 DNA sequence: TGTGCCAGCAGTTACTCCGACAGGGCATTGCGCGAGACCCAGTACTTC. Residues: CASSYSDRALRETQYF. This chain links TRBV6-5 with TRBJ2-5; the match to TRBD1 covers 7 bases. Per germline, CDR1 MNHEY and CDR2 SVGAGI. This CDR3 contains 16 residues. J lost 5 bases, V lost 0 bases, and 9 bases had no gene match.

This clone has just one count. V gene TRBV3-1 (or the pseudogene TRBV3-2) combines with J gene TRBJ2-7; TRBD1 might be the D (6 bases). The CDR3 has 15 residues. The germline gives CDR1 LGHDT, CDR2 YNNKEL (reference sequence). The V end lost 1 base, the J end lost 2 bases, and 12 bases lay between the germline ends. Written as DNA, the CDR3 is TGTGCCAGCAGCCAAGGGTCGGCAGGGGCCTACGAGCAGTACTTC. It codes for CASSQGSAGAYEQYF.

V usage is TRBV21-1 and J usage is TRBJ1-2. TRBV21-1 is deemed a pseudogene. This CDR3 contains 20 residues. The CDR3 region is CASSKARGKSPCGGRYGYTF. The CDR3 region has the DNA TGTGCCAGCAGCAAAGCGCGGGGTAAGAGCCCTTGTGGGGGTAGATATGGCTACACCTTC.

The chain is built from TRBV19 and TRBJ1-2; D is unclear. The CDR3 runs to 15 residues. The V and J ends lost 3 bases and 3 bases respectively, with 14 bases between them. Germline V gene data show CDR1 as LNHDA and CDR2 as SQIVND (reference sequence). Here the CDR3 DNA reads TGTGCCAGTAGTATTGGGCCCCCGGATGACTATGGCTACACCTTC. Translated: CASSIGPPDDYGYTF.

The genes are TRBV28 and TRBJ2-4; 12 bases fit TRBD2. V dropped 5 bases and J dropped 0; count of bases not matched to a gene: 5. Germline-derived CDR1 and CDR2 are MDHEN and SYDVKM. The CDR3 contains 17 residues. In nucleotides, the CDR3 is TGTGCCAGCAGTCGCGGACTAGCGGGGATAGCCAAAAACATTCAGTACTTC. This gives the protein CASSRGLAGIAKNIQYF. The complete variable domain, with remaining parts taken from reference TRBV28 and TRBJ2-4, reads DVKVTQSSRYLVKRTGEKVFLECVQDMDHENMFWYRQDPGLGLRLIYFSYDVKMKEKGDIPEGYSVSREKKERFSLILESASTNQTSMYLCASSRGLAGIAKNIQYFGAGTRLSVL.

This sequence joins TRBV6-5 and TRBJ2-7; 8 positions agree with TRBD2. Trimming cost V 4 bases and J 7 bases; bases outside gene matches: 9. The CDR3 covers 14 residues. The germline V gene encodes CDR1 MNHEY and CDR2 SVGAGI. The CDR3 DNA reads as TGTGCCAGCAGTTCGAGACTAGCGAGGGATGAGCAGTACTTC. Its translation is CASSSRLARDEQYF.

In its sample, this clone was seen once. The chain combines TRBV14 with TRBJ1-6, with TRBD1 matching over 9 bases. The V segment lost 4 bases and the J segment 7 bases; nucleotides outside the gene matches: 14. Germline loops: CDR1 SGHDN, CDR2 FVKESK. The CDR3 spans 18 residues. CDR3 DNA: TGTGCCAGCAGCCGAACAGCCCCGGGACAGGGAAGCAATTCACCCCTCCACTTT. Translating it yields CASSRTAPGQGSNSPLHF. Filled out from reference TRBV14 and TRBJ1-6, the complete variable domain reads EAGVTQFPSHSVIEKGQTVTLRCDPISGHDNLYWYRRVMGKEIKFLLHFVKESKQDESGMPNNRFLAERTGGTYSTLKVQPAELEDSGVYFCASSRTAPGQGSNSPLHFGNGTRLTVT.

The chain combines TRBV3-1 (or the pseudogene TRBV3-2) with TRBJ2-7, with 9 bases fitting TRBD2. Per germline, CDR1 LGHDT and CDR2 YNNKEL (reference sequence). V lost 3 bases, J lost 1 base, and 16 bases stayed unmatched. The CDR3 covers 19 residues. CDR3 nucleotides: TGTGCCAGCAGCCAGGCAAGAAAACGGGTACTAGCGGGTTCCTACGAGCAGTACTTC. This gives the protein CASSQARKRVLAGSYEQYF.

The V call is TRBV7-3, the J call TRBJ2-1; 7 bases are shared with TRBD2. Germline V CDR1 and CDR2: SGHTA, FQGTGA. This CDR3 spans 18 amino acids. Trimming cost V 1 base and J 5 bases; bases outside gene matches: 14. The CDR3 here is CASSLSGSSGNPHNEQFF. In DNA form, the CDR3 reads TGTGCCAGCAGCTTAAGTGGGTCTAGCGGAAACCCACACAATGAGCAGTTCTTC. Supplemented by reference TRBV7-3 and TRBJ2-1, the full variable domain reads GAGVSQTPSNKVTEKGKYVELRCDPISGHTALYWYRQSLGQGPEFLIYFQGTGAADDSGLPNDRFFAVRPEGSVSTLKIQRTERGDSAVYLCASSLSGSSGNPHNEQFFGPGTRLTVL.

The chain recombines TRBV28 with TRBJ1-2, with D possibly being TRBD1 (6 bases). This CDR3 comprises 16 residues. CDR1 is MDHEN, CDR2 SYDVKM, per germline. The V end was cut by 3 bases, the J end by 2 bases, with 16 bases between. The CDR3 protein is CASSLGTGYLNYGYTF. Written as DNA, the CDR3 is TGTGCCAGCAGTTTGGGAACAGGGTACCTAAACTATGGCTACACCTTC.

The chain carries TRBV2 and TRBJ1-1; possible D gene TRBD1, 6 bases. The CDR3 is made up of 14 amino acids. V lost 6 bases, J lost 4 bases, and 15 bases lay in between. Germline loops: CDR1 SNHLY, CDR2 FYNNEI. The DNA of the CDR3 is TGTGCCAGCAGCGGGCGGGGAGGGGGCACTGAAGCTTTCTTT. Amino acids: CASSGRGGGTEAFF.